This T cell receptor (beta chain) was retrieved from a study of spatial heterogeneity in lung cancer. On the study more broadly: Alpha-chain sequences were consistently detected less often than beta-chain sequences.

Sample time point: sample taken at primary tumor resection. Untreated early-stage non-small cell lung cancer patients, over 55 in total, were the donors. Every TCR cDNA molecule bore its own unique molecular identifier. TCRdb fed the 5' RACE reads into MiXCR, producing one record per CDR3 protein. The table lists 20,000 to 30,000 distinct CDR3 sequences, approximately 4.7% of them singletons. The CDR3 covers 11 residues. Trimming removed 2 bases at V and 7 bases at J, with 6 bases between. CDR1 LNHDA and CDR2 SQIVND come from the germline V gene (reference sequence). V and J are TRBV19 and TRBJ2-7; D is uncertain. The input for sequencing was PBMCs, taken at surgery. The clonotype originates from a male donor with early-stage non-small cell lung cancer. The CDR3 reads CASSIRGEQYF. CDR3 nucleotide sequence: TGTGCCAGTAGTATACGAGGTGAGCAGTACTTC. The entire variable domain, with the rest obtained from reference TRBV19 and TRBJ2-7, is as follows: DGGITQSPKYLFRKEGQNVTLSCEQNLNHDAMYWYRQDPGQGLRLIYYSQIVNDFQKGDIAEGYSVSREKKESFPLTVTSAQKNPTAFYLCASSIRGEQYFGPGTRLTVT.